This is a list of T cell receptor beta chains from one sample in a study of blood T cell repertoires in COVID-19. Sequenced by immunoSEQ multiplex PCR; TCRdb stores in-frame clones only, minus some. The sample lists roughly 250,000 clones; roughly 84% were seen once. The sample was peripheral blood. These receptors originate from a man between 45 and 60 years old with active or convalescent COVID-19. The CDR3 runs from the conserved cysteine through the conserved F or W. D genes are given only for firm matches. Clone size is shown for a subset of rows, as once, few, many or a class of expanded clone.

v_gene: TRBV28; d_gene: -; abundance: -; j_gene: TRBJ2-1; CDR3nt: TGTGCCAGCAGTTTAGCCCGGGGTTCCTACAATGAGCAGTTCTTC; CDR3aa: CASSLARGSYNEQFF
v_gene: TRBV4-2; d_gene: -; abundance: -; j_gene: TRBJ2-1; CDR3nt: TGTGCCAGCAGCCATGCAGGGGCGGATGAGCAGTTCTTC; CDR3aa: CASSHAGADEQFF
v_gene: TRBV3-1/TRBV3-2; d_gene: -; abundance: -; j_gene: TRBJ2-7; CDR3nt: TGTGCCAGCAGCCAACGACTAGGCGAGCAGTACTTC; CDR3aa: CASSQRLGEQYF
v_gene: TRBV19; d_gene: -; abundance: -; j_gene: TRBJ1-1; CDR3nt: TGTGCCAGTAGTATAGGGCAGAGAGGTGAAGCTTTCTTT; CDR3aa: CASSIGQRGEAFF
v_gene: TRBV11-3; d_gene: -; abundance: -; j_gene: TRBJ2-1; CDR3nt: TGTGCCAGCAGCTTATCGTACGGGGTTGGTGAGCAGTTCTTC; CDR3aa: CASSLSYGVGEQFF
v_gene: TRBV5-1; d_gene: TRBD2; abundance: -; j_gene: TRBJ2-2; CDR3nt: TGCGCCAGCTTTACTAGCGGGGGTTCCACCGGGGAGCTGTTTTTT; CDR3aa: CASFTSGGSTGELFF
v_gene: TRBV7-2; d_gene: -; abundance: -; j_gene: TRBJ1-1; CDR3nt: TGTGCCAGCAGCTCCTTCGACAGTATGAACACTGAAGCTTTCTTT; CDR3aa: CASSSFDSMNTEAFF
v_gene: TRBV19; d_gene: TRBD1; abundance: few; j_gene: TRBJ1-2; CDR3nt: TGTGCCAGTAGTAGGGGACAGTATCCGGGGGTTGGCTACACCTTC; CDR3aa: CASSRGQYPGVGYTF
v_gene: TRBV7-2; d_gene: TRBD1; abundance: -; j_gene: TRBJ1-6; CDR3nt: TGTGCCAGCAGCCCGGACAGGGTCTATAATTCACCCCTCCACTTT; CDR3aa: CASSPDRVYNSPLHF
v_gene: TRBV7-9; d_gene: -; abundance: -; j_gene: TRBJ2-3; CDR3nt: TGTGCCAGCAGCTTAACAGGATCGGCCACAGATACGCAGTATTTT; CDR3aa: CASSLTGSATDTQYF
v_gene: TRBV6-2/TRBV6-3; d_gene: -; abundance: -; j_gene: TRBJ2-1; CDR3nt: TGTGCCAGCAGCCCTAGAGACGGGTCCAGAGGAAAAGAGCAGTTCTTC; CDR3aa: CASSPRDGSRGKEQFF
v_gene: TRBV12-3/TRBV12-4; d_gene: TRBD1; abundance: -; j_gene: TRBJ1-2; CDR3nt: TGTGCCAGCAGTCCAACAGGGGTGGACCGCTACACCTTC; CDR3aa: CASSPTGVDRYTF
v_gene: TRBV5-5; d_gene: -; abundance: -; j_gene: TRBJ1-1; CDR3nt: TGTGCCAGCAGCGCGGGGAACACTGAAGCTTTCTTT; CDR3aa: CASSAGNTEAFF
v_gene: TRBV7-2; d_gene: TRBD1; abundance: -; j_gene: TRBJ1-5; CDR3nt: TGTGCCAGCAGCCAGGGGACAGCTAATCAGCCCCAGCATTTT; CDR3aa: CASSQGTANQPQHF
v_gene: TRBV7-9; d_gene: TRBD1; abundance: once; j_gene: TRBJ2-3; CDR3nt: TGTGCCAGCAGCTTACTTGGACAGGGCTCAGATACGCAGTATTTT; CDR3aa: CASSLLGQGSDTQYF
v_gene: TRBV12-5; d_gene: -; abundance: -; j_gene: TRBJ1-4; CDR3nt: TGTGCTAGTGGTTTGTCCCCGGGACTCAGAGACGAAAAACTGTTTTTT; CDR3aa: CASGLSPGLRDEKLFF
v_gene: TRBV6-4; d_gene: -; abundance: -; j_gene: TRBJ1-6; CDR3nt: TGTGCCAGCCCCCCGGAGTCGATTAGCTCCTATAATTCACCCCTCCACTTT; CDR3aa: CASPPESISSYNSPLHF
v_gene: TRBV5-1; d_gene: TRBD2; abundance: -; j_gene: TRBJ2-7; CDR3nt: TGCGCCAGCAGCCCGGATGGCGGGGGGGCTTACGAGCAGTACTTC; CDR3aa: CASSPDGGGAYEQYF
v_gene: TRBV7-2; d_gene: -; abundance: -; j_gene: TRBJ1-3; CDR3nt: TGTGCCAGCAGCTCGAGGGCTGCTGGAAACACCATATATTTT; CDR3aa: CASSSRAAGNTIYF
v_gene: TRBV7-2; d_gene: -; abundance: -; j_gene: TRBJ1-6; CDR3nt: TGTGCCAGCAGCTTAAAACGGGGATCACCCCTCCACTTT; CDR3aa: CASSLKRGSPLHF